The 32 T cell receptor beta chains below come from one sample, sequenced in a study of vaccination and CD4 T cells after COVID-19. Once obtained from cultured CD4+ T cells, the DNA was sequenced using the Oncomine TCR Beta short-read assay. TCRdb independently ran MiXCR on the PCR reads; one entry per CDR3 protein. Of 7,000 or so distinct CDR3 sequences listed, roughly 73% are singletons. The treatment is: approximately 9-day PBMC culture with coronavirus spike peptide pools or control peptides (ViraFEST assay). These receptors' targets are unknown. The specimen sequenced was CD4+ T cells from blood, cultured in vitro. These receptors all stem from a human donor who had recovered from COVID-19.

This chain links TRBV11-2 with TRBJ1-6; possible D gene TRBD1, 5 bases. V gave up 5 bases and J gave up 0 bases, with 17 bases separating them. The CDR3 sequence is 18 residues long. Germline V gives CDR1 SGHAT, CDR2 FQNNGV. CDR3 sequence: CASSPRVGTSSYNSPLHF. As DNA, the CDR3 is TGTGCCAGCAGCCCACGTGTGGGGACGAGCTCCTATAATTCACCCCTCCACTTT.

To note about this clonotype: This may be a read error, as it is one base from a much larger clone. The gene calls are TRBV19 and TRBJ1-5; weak D call: TRBD1 (5 bases). Germline-derived CDR1 and CDR2 are LNHDA and SQIVND (reference sequence). V lost 10 bases to trimming and J lost 1 base, with 14 bases between them. The CDR3 extends over 14 amino acids. In nucleotides, the CDR3 is TGTGCCAATAACCTCCGGGACAGCAATCAGCCCCAGCATTTT. Translating it yields CANNLRDSNQPQHF.

This clonotype is large in the sample. The chain carries TRBV6-1 and TRBJ1-2; tentative D call: TRBD1 (5 bases). The CDR3 is 13 amino acids. CDR1 is MNHNS, CDR2 SASEGT, per germline. Deletions cut 6 bases from V and 6 bases from J, with 14 bases between. In nucleotides, the CDR3 is TGTGCCAGCAGGGGACCAAAGCGCCATGGCTACACCTTC. It yields the protein CASRGPKRHGYTF.

The chain is built from TRBV6-5 and TRBJ1-6, with 8 bases aligning to TRBD1. V lost 0 bases and J lost 5; bases outside the gene matches: 3. Germline CDR1 is MNHEY and CDR2 is SVGAGI. This CDR3 contains 16 residues. Here the CDR3 reads CASSYSRDRNNSPLHF. CDR3 nucleotide sequence: TGTGCCAGCAGTTACTCAAGGGACAGGAATAATTCACCCCTCCACTTT.

The chain combines TRBV7-2 with TRBJ1-2; no clear D. V lost 1 base and J lost 5, with 14 bases in between. Germline V gene lookup returns CDR1 SGHTA and CDR2 FQGNSA. CDR3 length equals 15 residues. The CDR3 coding sequence is TGTGCCAGCAGCTTAGGCACGAGGAACTGGTATGGCTACACCTTC. This codes for CASSLGTRNWYGYTF. The variable domain in full, completed from reference TRBV7-2 and TRBJ1-2, reads GAGVSQSPSNKVTEKGKDVELRCDPISGHTALYWYRQSLGQGLEFLIYFQGNSAPDKSGLPSDRFSAERTGGSVSTLTIQRTQQEDSAVYLCASSLGTRNWYGYTFGSGTRLTVV.

V gene TRBV7-2 combines with J gene TRBJ1-5; D may be TRBD1 (6 bases). The germline V gene has CDR1 SGHTA and CDR2 FQGNSA. The V and J ends lost 1 base and 4 bases respectively, with 8 bases between them. This CDR3 is built from 14 residues. The CDR3 sequence is CASSLGQANQPQHF. The CDR3 nucleotides are TGTGCCAGCAGCTTAGGACAGGCTAATCAGCCCCAGCATTTT.

V usage is TRBV20-1 and J usage is TRBJ1-4; no firm D call. The length of the CDR3 is 15 residues. Per the germline V gene, CDR1 is DFQATT and CDR2 is SNEGSKA (reference sequence). The V end was cut by 1 base, the J end by 3 bases, with 12 bases between. CDR3 sequence: CSARGGFGANEKLFF. CDR3 DNA sequence: TGCAGTGCTAGAGGGGGATTTGGGGCTAATGAAAAACTGTTTTTT.

The rearrangement links TRBV20-1 to TRBJ2-3; TRBD2 aligns across 12 bases. The junction had 7 bases not matched to a gene; V was cut back by 5 bases and J by 4 bases. CDR1 and CDR2 from the germline V gene are DFQATT and SNEGSKA (reference sequence). The CDR3 is 15 amino acids. The CDR3 loop reads CSAVLAGGPADTQYF. For the CDR3, the DNA is TGCAGTGCTGTTCTAGCGGGAGGGCCGGCAGATACGCAGTATTTT.

This clonotype came up once. The rearrangement links TRBV27 to TRBJ2-7; no firm D call. In germline, CDR1 is MNHEY, CDR2 SMNVEV (reference sequence). CDR3 size: 15 residues. The V end was cut by 6 bases, the J end by 2 bases, with 17 bases between. DNA of the CDR3: TGTGCCAGCAGCCCGTATCGGGCAGAAGCCTACGAGCAGTACTTC. Translating it yields CASSPYRAEAYEQYF.

This chain uses TRBV7-9 with TRBJ2-7; D unresolved. CDR1 SEHNR and CDR2 FQNEAQ come from the germline V gene (reference sequence). The CDR3 consists of 12 residues. Trimming removed 4 bases at V and 3 bases at J, with 7 bases between. CDR3 residues: CASSSVSYEQYF. The CDR3 region has the DNA TGTGCCAGCAGCTCCGTTAGCTACGAGCAGTACTTC.

CDR3 protein: CASSYSIDRTEAFF. In DNA, the CDR3 is TGTGCCAGCAGTTACTCTATAGACAGGACTGAAGCTTTCTTT. The chain recombines TRBV6-5 with TRBJ1-1, with D possibly matching TRBD1 (6 bases). CDR1 and CDR2 (germline): MNHEY, SVGAGI. V lost 0 bases and J lost 5, with 10 bases in between. The CDR3 is 14 amino acids.

The chain joins TRBV7-2 to TRBJ2-3; D might be TRBD2 (5 bases). V was pared by 3 bases and J by 4 bases, with 29 bases between. CDR1 SGHTA and CDR2 FQGNSA come from the germline V gene. CDR3 length equals 20 residues. CDR3 nucleotides: TGTGCCAGCAGCTTGGCTTTGGCGGGCCAAGGCACGGCCCGTGCAGATACGCAGTATTTT. Its translation is CASSLALAGQGTARADTQYF. The variable domain in full, completed from reference TRBV7-2 and TRBJ2-3, reads GAGVSQSPSNKVTEKGKDVELRCDPISGHTALYWYRQSLGQGLEFLIYFQGNSAPDKSGLPSDRFSAERTGGSVSTLTIQRTQQEDSAVYLCASSLALAGQGTARADTQYFGPGTRLTVL.

This clonotype was recorded once. V gene TRBV28 combines with J gene TRBJ1-6, with D perhaps TRBD1 (5 bases). The CDR3 has 14 residues. V lost 5 bases and J 9 bases, leaving 14 bases between the germline ends. Germline V gene sequence: CDR1 MDHEN, CDR2 SYDVKM. CDR3 bases: TGTGCCAGCAGTCCCGGGACTCAAGTTTCACCCCTCCACTTT. Protein sequence: CASSPGTQVSPLHF.

The J gene is TRBJ1-5, the V gene TRBV12-3 or TRBV12-4; D might be TRBD1 (6 bases). The germline V and J ends were trimmed by 10 bases and 0 bases, with 16 bases remaining between them. The CDR3 sequence is 15 residues long. CDR3 residues: CATLRGVYSNQPQHF. In nucleotides, the CDR3 is TGTGCCACCTTAAGGGGGGTTTATAGCAATCAGCCCCAGCATTTT.

The gene calls are TRBV10-3 and TRBJ1-2, with D possibly matching TRBD1 (5 bases). Germline loops: CDR1 ENHRY, CDR2 SYGVKD. This CDR3 spans 12 amino acids. V lost 4 bases and J lost 6, with 9 bases in between. The CDR3 DNA sequence: TGTGCCATCAGTGGACGGGGGGATGGCTACACCTTC. Amino acid sequence: CAISGRGDGYTF.

The rearrangement uses TRBV12-3 or TRBV12-4 and TRBJ1-6; 7 positions agree with TRBD1. The CDR3 loop spans 15 amino acids. V trimming: 2 bases; J trimming: 7 bases; junction bases outside the gene matches: 5. The CDR3 nucleotides are TGTGCCAGCAGTTTATGGGCAGGGGGAAATTCACCCCTCCACTTT. This encodes CASSLWAGGNSPLHF.

This clonotype was seen a handful of times. The chain recombines TRBV6-2 or TRBV6-3 with TRBJ2-7; 9 bases are a match to TRBD2. There are 14 residues in the CDR3. Trimming removed 5 bases from V and 0 bases from J; junction bases left unmatched: 2. Germline CDR1 is MNHEY and CDR2 is SVGEGT. CDR3 coding DNA: TGTGCCAGCAGTCTAGCGGGGAGCTCCTACGAGCAGTACTTC. It encodes CASSLAGSSYEQYF.

The V gene is TRBV25-1, the J gene TRBJ1-2; no firm D call. The germline V gene has CDR1 MGHDK and CDR2 SYGVNS. Trimming removed 3 bases at V and 4 bases at J, with 12 bases between. The length of the CDR3 is 14 residues. The CDR3 region has the DNA TGTGCCAGCAGTGAGGCGGGAAGAGGCTATGGCTACACCTTC. It specifies CASSEAGRGYGYTF.

This sequence joins TRBV7-2 and TRBJ2-1; 8 nucleotides match TRBD2. The CDR3 loop spans 15 amino acids. V was pared by 4 bases and J by 13 bases, with 15 bases of the junction left unmatched. Per the germline V gene, CDR1 is SGHTA and CDR2 is FQGNSA. CDR3: CASSSPGLVGGTQFF. In DNA, the CDR3 is TGTGCCAGCAGCTCCCCGGGACTAGTGGGGGGGACCCAGTTCTTC.

The V and J genes are TRBV20-1 and TRBJ2-1; weak D call: TRBD2 (7 bases). V lost 6 bases, J lost 0 bases, and 12 bases lay in between. Germline CDR1 reads DFQATT; CDR2 reads SNEGSKA (reference sequence). The CDR3 has 14 amino acids. CDR3 region: CSAPRGGSYNEQFF. The CDR3 region has the DNA TGCAGTGCCCCTAGGGGGGGCTCCTACAATGAGCAGTTCTTC.

This clonotype showed up just a few times. CDR3 bases: TGTGCCAGCCCTAGGGAACAAAGTGCCTCCTACGAGCAGTACTTC. Its protein is CASPREQSASYEQYF. V and J are TRBV6-1 and TRBJ2-7; no clear D. The germline V and J ends were trimmed by 8 bases and 0 bases, with 17 bases remaining between them. Germline V CDR1 and CDR2: MNHNS, SASEGT. The CDR3 extends over 15 amino acids.

This rearrangement joins TRBV12-3 or TRBV12-4 to TRBJ1-2; D might be TRBD1 (6 bases). V was trimmed by 3 bases and J by 5 bases, leaving 16 bases between them. The CDR3 covers 15 residues. Written as DNA, the CDR3 is TGTGCCAGCAGTTTCCTCCGGGGGCGGTTGTATGGCTACACCTTC. Translating gives CASSFLRGRLYGYTF.

V gene TRBV20-1 combines with J gene TRBJ1-2; TRBD1 agrees at 8 bases. Germline V gives CDR1 DFQATT, CDR2 SNEGSKA (reference sequence). This CDR3 comprises 16 residues. V trimming: 3 bases; J trimming: 4 bases; junction bases outside the gene matches: 13. DNA for the CDR3: TGCAGTGCTAGGGAACCCCAGGGGGCTCAGAGCTATGGCTACACCTTC. Translating gives CSAREPQGAQSYGYTF.

V and J are TRBV11-2 and TRBJ2-5; D is unclear. V was cut by 4 bases and J by 5 bases, with 2 bases left in between. Germline V gene sequence: CDR1 SGHAT, CDR2 FQNNGV. CDR3 size: 10 residues. The CDR3 DNA reads TGTGCCAGCAGCTCGGAGACCCAGTACTTC. Protein product: CASSSETQYF.

In this sample, this clonotype is medium-sized. This CDR3 is CASSRTGARHEQYF. DNA for the CDR3: TGTGCCAGCAGTCGGACAGGGGCTCGCCACGAGCAGTACTTC. The chain couples TRBV6-1 to TRBJ2-7; 9 nucleotides line up with TRBD1. Germline values: CDR1 MNHNS, CDR2 SASEGT. This CDR3 comprises 14 residues. J was trimmed by 5 bases and V by 5 bases; bases with no gene match: 7.

The chain joins TRBV9 to TRBJ2-7, with 9 bases lining up with TRBD2. Trimming at V came to 0 bases and at J to 4 bases, leaving 2 bases not matched to a gene. The CDR3 covers 14 residues. Germline lookup yields CDR1 SGDLS and CDR2 YYNGEE. Written as DNA, the CDR3 is TGTGCCAGCAGCGTAGGGACTAGCGAGTACGAGCAGTACTTC. This encodes CASSVGTSEYEQYF.

This clonotype was detected once. The V gene is TRBV10-3, the J gene TRBJ1-2; TRBD1 matches at 10 bases. V trimming: 4 bases; J trimming: 6 bases; junction bases outside the gene matches: 2. Germline V gives CDR1 ENHRY, CDR2 SYGVKD. The CDR3 spans 13 residues. The CDR3 DNA is TGTGCCATCAGTGTTGGACAGGGGGATGGCTACACCTTC. This encodes CAISVGQGDGYTF.

This chain links TRBV7-8 with TRBJ1-2; the match to TRBD1 covers 7 bases. Unmatched junction bases numbered 9, after V lost 5 bases and J lost 0 bases. The CDR3 has 16 amino acids. Germline CDR1 is SGHVS and CDR2 is FQNEAQ. Here the CDR3 DNA reads TGTGCCAGCAGCCTCCGAGCTGACAGGGCTAACTATGGCTACACCTTC. Amino acid sequence: CASSLRADRANYGYTF. Full variable domain (remainder filled in from reference TRBV7-8 and TRBJ1-2): GAGVSQSPRYKVAKRGQDVALRCDPISGHVSLFWYQQALGQGPEFLTYFQNEAQLDKSGLPSDRFFAERPEGSVSTLKIQRTQQEDSAVYLCASSLRADRANYGYTFGSGTRLTVV.

The chain carries TRBV24-1 and TRBJ2-7; 9 nucleotides match TRBD1. Germline assignment: CDR1 KGHDR and CDR2 SFDVKD. The junction had 4 bases not matched to a gene; V was cut back by 6 bases and J by 2 bases. The CDR3 extends over 14 amino acids. The CDR3 DNA is TGTGCCACCAGTCAGACAGGGGGAACCTACGAGCAGTACTTC. Translated, it gives CATSQTGGTYEQYF.

V is TRBV27 and J is TRBJ1-1; 7 bases line up with TRBD1. The CDR3 has 15 amino acids. Looked up from germline, CDR1 is MNHEY and CDR2 is SMNVEV (reference sequence). The trim removed 5 bases at V and 2 bases at J, leaving 8 bases unmatched. The CDR3 region is CASSPWDRPNTEAFF. Written as DNA, the CDR3 is TGTGCCAGCAGTCCCTGGGACAGACCTAACACTGAAGCTTTCTTT.

The rearrangement uses TRBV6-1 and TRBJ1-2; 8 nucleotides align to TRBD1. The junction had 16 bases not matched to a gene; V was cut back by 7 bases and J by 3 bases. The CDR3 runs to 17 residues. Germline V gene lookup returns CDR1 MNHNS and CDR2 SASEGT. CDR3 in DNA: TGTGCCAGCATGGACGACAGGGGAGTAATCTCAGACTATGGCTACACCTTC. It encodes CASMDDRGVISDYGYTF.

This chain connects TRBV4-3 to TRBJ2-7, with D perhaps matching TRBD1 (6 bases). Germline V gene lookup returns CDR1 LGHNA and CDR2 YSLEER. V gave up 4 bases and J gave up 3 bases, with 16 bases separating them. There are 15 residues in the CDR3. The CDR3 region is CASSRQTGINYEQYF. The CDR3, as DNA: TGCGCCAGCAGCCGCCAGACAGGAATTAACTACGAGCAGTACTTC.